Listed below are T cell receptor beta chains from one sample, sequenced in a study of T cell responses to AZD1222 COVID-19 vaccine. Using immunoSEQ multiplex PCR, the repertoire was profiled, and TCRdb retains in-frame clones only, with some absent. The table lists about 150,000 clones, over 75% of them singletons, with roughly 3.2% in the top ten. Sequencing was performed on peripheral blood, taken 28 days after the second AZD1222 dose. Receptor source: an adult who received the AZD1222 COVID-19 vaccine. CDR3s include the opening cysteine and the closing phenylalanine or tryptophan. For some rows the clone size is stated as once, few or many, or as a class when expanded; others skip it.

j_call v_call clone_size cdr3_aa
TRBJ2-7 TRBV7-2 . CASSSGREQYF
TRBJ2-7 TRBV3-1/TRBV3-2 . CASSYGSPAYEQYF
TRBJ2-7 TRBV5-1 . CASSLVGTSGAGHNEQYF
TRBJ1-1 TRBV30 . CAWGQANTEAFF
TRBJ2-7 TRBV19 . CASSSQRDRGSYEQYF
TRBJ1-2 TRBV12-5 . CASGPGGVNYGYTF
TRBJ2-1 TRBV18 . CASSPRPPGSYNEQFF
TRBJ1-6 TRBV27 . CASSYYRGEGISPLHF
TRBJ1-3 TRBV28 once CASTAGGVPSGNTIYF
TRBJ2-2 TRBV5-5 . CASSLPAGVPGELFF
TRBJ2-7 TRBV6-1 . CASSESWFASGTNEQYF
TRBJ2-2 TRBV7-2 few CASGAGRGLNTGELFF
TRBJ2-3 TRBV7-9 . CASSRRAADTQYF
TRBJ2-1 TRBV20-1 . CSASALTGGFSSGRYNEQFF
TRBJ2-1 TRBV12-3/TRBV12-4 . CASSPADEQFF